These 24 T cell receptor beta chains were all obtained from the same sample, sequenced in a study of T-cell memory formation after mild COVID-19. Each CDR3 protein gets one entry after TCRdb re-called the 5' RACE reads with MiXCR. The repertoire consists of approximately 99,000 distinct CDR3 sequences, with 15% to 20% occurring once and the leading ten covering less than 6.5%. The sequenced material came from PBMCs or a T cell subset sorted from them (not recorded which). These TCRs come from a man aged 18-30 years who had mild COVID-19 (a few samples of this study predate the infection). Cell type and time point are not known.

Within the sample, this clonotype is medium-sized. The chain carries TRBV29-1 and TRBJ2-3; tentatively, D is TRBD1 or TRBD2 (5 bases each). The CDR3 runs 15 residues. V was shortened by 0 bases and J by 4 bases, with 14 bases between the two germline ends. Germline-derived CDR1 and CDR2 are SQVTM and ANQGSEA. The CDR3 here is CSVEDMGTDPDTQYF. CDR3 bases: TGCAGCGTTGAAGATATGGGGACGGACCCAGATACGCAGTATTTT.

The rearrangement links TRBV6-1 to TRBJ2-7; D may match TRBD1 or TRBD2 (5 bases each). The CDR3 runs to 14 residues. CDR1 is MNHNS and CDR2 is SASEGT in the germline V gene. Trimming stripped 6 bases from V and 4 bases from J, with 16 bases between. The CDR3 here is CASSPGAVVYEQYV. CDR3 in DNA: TGTGCCAGCAGCCCCGGGGCCGTGGTATACGAGCAGTACGTC.

This CDR3 reads CASSLTGTDYQPQHF. The CDR3 region has the DNA TGCGCCAGCAGCTTAACGGGGACTGACTATCAGCCCCAGCATTTT. The genes are TRBV5-1 and TRBJ1-5; a weak D match, TRBD1 (5 bases). The ends were cut back, 2 bases at V and 5 bases at J, with 14 bases in the middle. The length of the CDR3 is 15 residues. Germline V gene data show CDR1 as SGHRS and CDR2 as YFSETQ.

CDR3 coding DNA: TGTGCCAGCAGCTGGGGACAGGGGAACTATGGCTACACCTTC. Its protein is CASSWGQGNYGYTF. This chain joins TRBV5-6 and TRBJ1-2; 10 nucleotides align to TRBD1. Trimming removed 3 bases from V and 2 bases from J; junction bases left unmatched: 1. The CDR3 spans 14 residues. In germline, CDR1 is SGHDT, CDR2 YYEEEE.

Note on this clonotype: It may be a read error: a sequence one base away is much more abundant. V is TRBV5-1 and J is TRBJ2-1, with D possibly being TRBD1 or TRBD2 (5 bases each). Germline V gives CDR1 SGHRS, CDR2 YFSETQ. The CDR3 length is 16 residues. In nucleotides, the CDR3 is TGCGCCAGCAGCCTTCCATCCCCAGGGACCTACACTGAGCAGTTCTTC. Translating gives CASSLPSPGTYTEQFF.

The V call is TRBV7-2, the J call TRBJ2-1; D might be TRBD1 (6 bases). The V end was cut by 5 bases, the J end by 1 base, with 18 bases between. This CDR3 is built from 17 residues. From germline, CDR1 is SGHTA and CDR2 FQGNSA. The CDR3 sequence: CASSTTGLGGSYNEQFF. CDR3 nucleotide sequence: TGTGCCAGCAGCACGACAGGTTTAGGTGGGTCCTACAATGAGCAGTTCTTC.

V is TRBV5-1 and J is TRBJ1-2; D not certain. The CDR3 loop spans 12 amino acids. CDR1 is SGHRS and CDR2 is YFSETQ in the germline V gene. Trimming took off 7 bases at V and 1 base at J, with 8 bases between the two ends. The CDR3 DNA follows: TGCGCCAGCGCAGATCGTAACTATGGCTACACCTTC. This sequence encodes CASADRNYGYTF.

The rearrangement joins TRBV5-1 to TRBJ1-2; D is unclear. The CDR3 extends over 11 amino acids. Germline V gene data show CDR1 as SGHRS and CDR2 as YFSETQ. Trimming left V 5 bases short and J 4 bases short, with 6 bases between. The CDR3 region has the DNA TGCGCCAGCAGGGAGGGCTATGGCTACACCTTC. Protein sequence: CASREGYGYTF. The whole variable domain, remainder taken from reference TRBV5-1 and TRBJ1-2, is KAGVTQTPRYLIKTRGQQVTLSCSPISGHRSVSWYQQTPGQGLQFLFEYFSETQRNKGNFPGRFSGRQFSNSRSEMNVSTLELGDSALYLCASREGYGYTFGSGTRLTVV.

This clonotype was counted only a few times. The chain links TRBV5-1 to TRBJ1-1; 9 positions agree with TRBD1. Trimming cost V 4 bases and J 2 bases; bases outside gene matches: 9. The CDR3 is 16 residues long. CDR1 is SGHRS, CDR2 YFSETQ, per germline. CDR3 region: CASSQPYRGRNTEAFF. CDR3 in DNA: TGCGCCAGCAGCCAACCTTACAGGGGGCGAAACACTGAAGCTTTCTTT.

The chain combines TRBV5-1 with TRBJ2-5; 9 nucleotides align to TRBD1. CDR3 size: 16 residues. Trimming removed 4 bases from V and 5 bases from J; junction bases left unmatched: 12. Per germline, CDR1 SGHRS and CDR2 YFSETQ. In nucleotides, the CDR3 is TGCGCCAGCAGCGGCCGGGACAGGGAAGTAGTTGAGACCCAGTACTTC. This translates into CASSGRDREVVETQYF.

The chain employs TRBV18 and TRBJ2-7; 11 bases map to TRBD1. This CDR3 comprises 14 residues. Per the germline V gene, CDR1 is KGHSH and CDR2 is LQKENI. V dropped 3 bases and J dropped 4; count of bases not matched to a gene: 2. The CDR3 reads CASSPGQGAYEQYF. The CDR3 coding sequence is TGTGCCAGCTCACCTGGACAGGGGGCATACGAGCAGTACTTC.

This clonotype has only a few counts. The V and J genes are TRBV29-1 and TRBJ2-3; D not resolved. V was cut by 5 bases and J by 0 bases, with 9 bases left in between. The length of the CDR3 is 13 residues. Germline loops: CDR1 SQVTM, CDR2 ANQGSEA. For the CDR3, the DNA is TGCAGCGTTAAGTTCTCTAGCACAGATACGCAGTATTTT. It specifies CSVKFSSTDTQYF.

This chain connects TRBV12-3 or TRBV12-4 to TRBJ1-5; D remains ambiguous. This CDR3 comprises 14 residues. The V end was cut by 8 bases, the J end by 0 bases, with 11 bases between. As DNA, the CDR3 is TGTGCCAGCCATCGTGGCTATAGCAATCAGCCCCAGCATTTT. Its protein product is CASHRGYSNQPQHF.

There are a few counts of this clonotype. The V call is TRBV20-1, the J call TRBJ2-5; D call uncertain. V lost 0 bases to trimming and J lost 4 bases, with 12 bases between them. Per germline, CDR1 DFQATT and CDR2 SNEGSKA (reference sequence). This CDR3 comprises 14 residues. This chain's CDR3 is CSARDFRLGETQYF. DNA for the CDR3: TGCAGTGCTAGAGATTTTAGGTTGGGAGAGACCCAGTACTTC.

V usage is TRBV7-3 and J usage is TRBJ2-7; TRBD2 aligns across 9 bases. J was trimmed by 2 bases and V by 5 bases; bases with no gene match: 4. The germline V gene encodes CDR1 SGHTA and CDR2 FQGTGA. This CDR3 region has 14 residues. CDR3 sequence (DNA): TGTGCCAGCAGCCGGGGCGGGGGGGCCTACGAGCAGTACGTC. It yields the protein CASSRGGGAYEQYV.

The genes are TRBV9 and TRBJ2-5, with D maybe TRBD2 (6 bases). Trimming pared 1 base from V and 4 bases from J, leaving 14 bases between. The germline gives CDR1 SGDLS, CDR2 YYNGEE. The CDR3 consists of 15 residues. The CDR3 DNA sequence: TGTGCCAGCAGCGTACTCGGGGCGCGGGGAGAGACCCAGTACTTC. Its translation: CASSVLGARGETQYF.

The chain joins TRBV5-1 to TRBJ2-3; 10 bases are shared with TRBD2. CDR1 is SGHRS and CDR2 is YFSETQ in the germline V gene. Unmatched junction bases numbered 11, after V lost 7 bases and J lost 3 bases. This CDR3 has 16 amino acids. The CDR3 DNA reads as TGCGCCAGCGGAAAGATACTAGCGGGGTCAACAGATACGCAGTATTTT. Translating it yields CASGKILAGSTDTQYF.

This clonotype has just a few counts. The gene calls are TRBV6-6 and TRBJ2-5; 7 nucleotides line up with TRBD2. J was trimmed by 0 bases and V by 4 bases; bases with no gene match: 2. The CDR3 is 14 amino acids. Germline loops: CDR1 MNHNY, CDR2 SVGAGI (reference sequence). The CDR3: CASSWGGNQETQYF. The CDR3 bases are TGTGCCAGCAGTTGGGGGGGGAACCAAGAGACCCAGTACTTC.

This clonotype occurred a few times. The CDR3 coding sequence is TGTGCCAGCAGCCCCACTAGCGGGGGTGGGACCCAGTACTTC. Its translation is CASSPTSGGGTQYF. The gene calls are TRBV7-2 and TRBJ2-5, with 11 bases that match TRBD2. CDR3 length equals 14 residues. The J segment lost 7 bases and the V segment lost 5 bases, leaving 6 bases of the junction unmatched. Per germline, CDR1 SGHTA and CDR2 FQGNSA.

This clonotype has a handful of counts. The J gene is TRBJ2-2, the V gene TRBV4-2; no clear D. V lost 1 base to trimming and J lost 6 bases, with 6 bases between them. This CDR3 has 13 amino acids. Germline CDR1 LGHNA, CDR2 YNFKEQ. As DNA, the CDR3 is TGTGCCAGCAGCCAAGTGGCCGCCGGGGAGCTGTTTTTT. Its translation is CASSQVAAGELFF.

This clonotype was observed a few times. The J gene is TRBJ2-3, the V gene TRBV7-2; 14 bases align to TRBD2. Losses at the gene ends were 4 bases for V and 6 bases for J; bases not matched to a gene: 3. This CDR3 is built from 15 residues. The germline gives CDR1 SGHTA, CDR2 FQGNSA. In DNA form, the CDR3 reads TGTGCCAGCAGCTCGGGACTAGCGGGGGCGGATACGCAGTATTTT. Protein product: CASSSGLAGADTQYF.

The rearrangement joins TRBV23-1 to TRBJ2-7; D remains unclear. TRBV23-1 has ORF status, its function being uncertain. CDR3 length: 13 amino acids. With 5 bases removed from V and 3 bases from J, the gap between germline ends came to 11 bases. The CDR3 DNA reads TGCGCCAGCAGTAGGACCCCAATCTACGAGCAGTACTTC. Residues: CASSRTPIYEQYF.

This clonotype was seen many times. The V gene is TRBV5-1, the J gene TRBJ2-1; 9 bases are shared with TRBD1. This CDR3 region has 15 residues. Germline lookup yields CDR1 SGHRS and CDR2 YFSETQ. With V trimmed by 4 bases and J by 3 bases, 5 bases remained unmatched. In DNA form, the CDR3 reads TGCGCCAGCAGCGAGGGACAGGGCTTCTACAATGAGCAGTTCTTC. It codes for CASSEGQGFYNEQFF.

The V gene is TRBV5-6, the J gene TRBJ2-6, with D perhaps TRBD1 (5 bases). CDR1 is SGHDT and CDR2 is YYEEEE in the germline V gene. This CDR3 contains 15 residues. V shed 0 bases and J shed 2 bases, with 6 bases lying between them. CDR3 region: CASSLVGPGANVLTF. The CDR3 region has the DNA TGTGCCAGCAGCTTGGTGGGGCCTGGGGCCAACGTCCTGACTTTC.